Described below is a single T cell receptor (beta chain) sequence and its context. The treatment is: preoperative locoregional IRX-2 cytokine immunotherapy. Preoperative locoregional IRX-2 cytokine immunotherapy was tested in the phase Ib source study. Measured with immunoSEQ multiplex PCR; TCRdb has only the in-frame clones, and not every one. The repertoire holds 40,000 to 45,000 clones, with about 80% as singletons. The source of the sample is a study of preoperative IRX-2 immunotherapy in early breast cancer. Per germline, CDR1 SGHRS and CDR2 YFSETQ. This CDR3 contains 16 residues. Trimming removed 4 bases from V and 0 bases from J; junction bases left unmatched: 5.

This clonotype was sampled from a human donor with breast cancer. The chain employs TRBV5-1 and TRBJ2-3; 10 nucleotides line up with TRBD2. This specimen was tumor tissue, taken after IRX-2 immunotherapy. CDR3 nucleotide sequence: TGCGCCAGCAGCAGGAGCGGGGGGGCGAGCACAGATACGCAGTATTTT. It codes for CASSRSGGASTDTQYF.